The following is a TCR beta chain sequence with its context. The data were obtained in a study of blood T cell repertoires in COVID-19. At the level of the study: Samples of COVID-19 (acute and convalescent) were obtained from the United States, Italy and Spain. The analysed material was cDNA or gDNA that came from T cells, B-cell-depleted T cells, or PBMCs.

CDR1 is SGHNT and CDR2 is YENEEA in the germline V gene. The CDR3 loop spans 13 amino acids. V dropped 8 bases and J dropped 6; count of bases not matched to a gene: 7. Original data processing: Reference gene primers were amplified, and this amplification served to estimate nucleated cell counts. Clones were sequenced by immunoSEQ multiplex PCR, and TCRdb holds only the in-frame ones, with some missing. Clone size and V and J calls were adopted from that table, with D and trimming inferred from the DNA. The sample carries about 140,000 clones, around 81% recorded once. The sequence came from a woman aged 55 to 70 with acute or convalescent COVID-19. This rearrangement joins TRBV11-3 to TRBJ2-7; TRBD1 agrees at 10 bases. The specimen sequenced was peripheral blood. As DNA, the CDR3 is TGTGCCAGCGTTGGACAGGGGGTCAGCGAGCAGTACTTC. Its translation: CASVGQGVSEQYF.